Shown below are 12 T cell receptor beta chains from a single sample sequenced in a study of cytomegalovirus exposure and HLA in healthy donors. Libraries were prepared by immunoSEQ multiplex PCR; TCRdb keeps only in-frame clonotypes and omits some of them. Found here are some 88,000 clones, 96% of them singletons; the top ten hold 0.78%. Sequenced input: PBMCs. The receptors here all came from a man younger than 30 in good health and CMV-seronegative.

CDR3 region: CASSFSGRATGELFF. CDR3 nucleotides: TGTGCCAGCAGCTTCAGCGGGAGGGCCACCGGGGAGCTGTTTTTT. This chain uses TRBV7-2 with TRBJ2-2; 10 nucleotides align to TRBD2. The CDR3 is 15 amino acids. V gave up 3 bases and J gave up 4 bases; unmatched junction bases: 2. Per germline, CDR1 SGHTA and CDR2 FQGNSA.

The rearrangement links TRBV4-2 to TRBJ2-1; 11 bases are a match to TRBD2. The J segment lost 5 bases and the V segment lost 1 base, leaving 4 bases of the junction unmatched. CDR1 and CDR2 (germline): LGHNA, YNFKEQ. CDR3 length: 16 amino acids. The CDR3, as DNA: TGTGCCAGCAGCCAAGTTCTAGCGGGAGGTAACAATGAGCAGTTCTTC. Encoded protein: CASSQVLAGGNNEQFF.

V is TRBV2 and J is TRBJ2-1; 12 bases are shared with TRBD2. The V gene end was trimmed by 2 bases and the J gene end by 6 bases; junction bases not matched to a gene: 8. CDR1 is SNHLY, CDR2 FYNNEI, per germline. The CDR3 runs 17 residues. The CDR3 sequence is CASSESRLAGDFNEQFF. In DNA form, the CDR3 reads TGTGCCAGCAGTGAATCCCGACTAGCGGGAGACTTCAATGAGCAGTTCTTC.

The V gene is TRBV27, the J gene TRBJ1-2; TRBD1 matches at 8 bases. V shed 5 bases and J 4 bases; nucleotides not matched to a gene: 6. There are 14 residues in the CDR3. The V gene's germline CDR1 is MNHEY and CDR2 SMNVEV (reference sequence). DNA for the CDR3: TGTGCCAGCAGTCCCGGGACAGGCCTCTATGGCTACACCTTC. This codes for CASSPGTGLYGYTF.

The V call is TRBV15, the J call TRBJ1-4, with 12 bases matching TRBD1. V trimming: 1 base; J trimming: 3 bases; junction bases outside the gene matches: 3. This CDR3 has 17 amino acids. Germline-derived CDR1 and CDR2 are LNHNV and YYDKDF (reference sequence). This CDR3 is CATSRGDRGPPNEKLFF. For the CDR3, the DNA is TGTGCCACCAGCAGAGGGGACAGGGGGCCCCCTAATGAAAAACTGTTTTTT.

The rearrangement uses TRBV19 and TRBJ1-3; 9 nucleotides match TRBD1. Germline CDR1 reads LNHDA; CDR2 reads SQIVND (reference sequence). The CDR3 loop spans 19 amino acids. Losses at the gene ends were 5 bases for V and 0 bases for J; bases not matched to a gene: 14. The CDR3, as DNA: TGTGCCAGTAGTCCGAGCCGGGACAGGGTTGCTTTCTCTGGAAACACCATATATTTT. It yields the protein CASSPSRDRVAFSGNTIYF. The full variable domain, in which reference TRBV19 and TRBJ1-3 provide the parts outside the CDR3, is DGGITQSPKYLFRKEGQNVTLSCEQNLNHDAMYWYRQDPGQGLRLIYYSQIVNDFQKGDIAEGYSVSREKKESFPLTVTSAQKNPTAFYLCASSPSRDRVAFSGNTIYFGEGSWLTVV.

The chain joins TRBV7-9 to TRBJ2-2; a weak D match, TRBD2 (5 bases). V lost 1 base and J 0 bases, leaving 12 bases between the germline ends. The germline V gene has CDR1 SEHNR and CDR2 FQNEAQ (reference sequence). CDR3 size: 17 residues. The CDR3 DNA is TGTGCCAGCAGCTTAGGTTCGGGAATGGCGAACACCGGGGAGCTGTTTTTT. Amino acid sequence: CASSLGSGMANTGELFF.

J is TRBJ2-7 and V is TRBV6-1, with D maybe TRBD1 (6 bases). CDR1 is MNHNS and CDR2 is SASEGT in the germline V gene. V was pared by 4 bases and J by 7 bases, with 17 bases between. The CDR3 totals 14 residues. This chain's CDR3 is CASSVYGQTREQYF. The CDR3 coding sequence is TGTGCCAGCAGTGTATATGGACAGACCCGGGAGCAGTACTTC.

This clone was recorded once. The CDR3 reads CASSPPERANTEAFF. The CDR3 region has the DNA TGTGCCAGCTCACCACCCGAGAGAGCGAACACTGAAGCTTTCTTT. The rearrangement joins TRBV18 to TRBJ1-1; D not certain. This CDR3 has 15 amino acids. The germline V gene encodes CDR1 KGHSH and CDR2 LQKENI. V dropped 0 bases and J dropped 1 base, with 9 bases sitting between them.

The V call is TRBV20-1, the J call TRBJ2-7; D may be TRBD1 (5 bases). Germline assignment: CDR1 DFQATT and CDR2 SNEGSKA (reference sequence). The CDR3 extends over 11 amino acids. Trimming removed 3 bases from V and 3 bases from J, with 6 bases in between. This chain's CDR3 is CSARDNYEQYV. The CDR3 DNA reads as TGCAGTGCTAGGGACAACTACGAGCAGTACGTC.

This chain connects TRBV28 to TRBJ2-7; D is perhaps TRBD1 (7 bases). The CDR3 loop spans 14 amino acids. The germline V gene encodes CDR1 MDHEN and CDR2 SYDVKM. With 4 bases removed from V and 7 bases from J, the gap between germline ends came to 17 bases. DNA for the CDR3: TGTGCCAGCAGTTCATCGACAGGGACTGAGGAGCAGTACGTC. Residues: CASSSSTGTEEQYV.

CDR3 region: CASSTYTEAFF. Written as DNA, the CDR3 is TGTGCCAGCAGTACATACACTGAAGCTTTCTTT. This chain joins TRBV6-1 and TRBJ1-1; D unclear. Germline V CDR1 and CDR2: MNHNS, SASEGT. The CDR3 is made up of 11 amino acids. V lost 5 bases and J 3 bases, leaving 4 bases between the germline ends.